Presented here are 11 T cell receptor beta chains from one specimen sequenced in a study of blood T cell repertoires in COVID-19. Profiled with immunoSEQ multiplex PCR; TCRdb holds only in-frame clones, not every one. The sample lists roughly 150,000 clones; roughly 91% were seen once. The sequenced sample was peripheral blood. The origin of the receptors is a man aged 50-60 years who had recovered from COVID-19.

A few counts support this clone. The rearrangement links TRBV7-2 to TRBJ1-1; 8 positions agree with TRBD1. The CDR3 consists of 14 residues. With V trimmed by 5 bases and J by 5 bases, 7 bases remained unmatched. Germline CDR1 reads SGHTA; CDR2 reads FQGNSA. Here the CDR3 DNA reads TGTGCCAGCAGCCGGGGACAGGCGCGGACTGAAGCTTTCTTT. Encoded protein: CASSRGQARTEAFF.

The CDR3 spells CASSSRTSYEQYF. The CDR3 region has the DNA TGTGCCAGCAGTTCCCGGACTTCCTACGAGCAGTACTTC. The gene calls are TRBV12-3 or TRBV12-4 and TRBJ2-7; D is perhaps TRBD2 (5 bases). This CDR3 has 13 amino acids. V was trimmed by 4 bases and J by 1 base, leaving 8 bases between them.

Comment on this clone: Other DNA variants within this sample encode the same CDR3. This chain links TRBV28 with TRBJ1-3, with 7 bases aligning to TRBD1. Germline V gene sequence: CDR1 MDHEN, CDR2 SYDVKM. The CDR3 length is 15 residues. The V gene end was trimmed by 3 bases and the J gene end by 0 bases; junction bases not matched to a gene: 2. CDR3 in amino acids: CASSFGTVSGNTIYF. The CDR3, as DNA: TGTGCCAGCAGTTTTGGGACAGTCTCTGGAAACACCATATATTTT. The variable domain in full, completed from reference TRBV28 and TRBJ1-3, reads DVKVTQSSRYLVKRTGEKVFLECVQDMDHENMFWYRQDPGLGLRLIYFSYDVKMKEKGDIPEGYSVSREKKERFSLILESASTNQTSMYLCASSFGTVSGNTIYFGEGSWLTVV.

The J gene is TRBJ2-1, the V gene TRBV10-1; no firm D call. The germline CDR1 and CDR2 sequences are WNHNN and SYGVQD (reference sequence). This CDR3 region has 14 residues. V was cut by 3 bases and J by 0 bases, with 6 bases left in between. CDR3 amino acids: CASSESSSYNEQFF. The CDR3 region has the DNA TGCGCCAGCAGTGAATCGAGCTCCTACAATGAGCAGTTCTTC.

CDR3 amino acids: CASSLASSRQASSYNEQFF. CDR3 sequence (DNA): TGTGCCAGCAGCTTAGCTTCGTCCCGACAGGCGAGCTCCTACAATGAGCAGTTCTTC. This chain joins TRBV7-2 and TRBJ2-1; weak D call: TRBD1 (6 bases). V shed 0 bases and J shed 0 bases, with 18 bases lying between them. In germline, CDR1 is SGHTA, CDR2 FQGNSA. This CDR3 has 19 residues.

V and J are TRBV7-2 and TRBJ1-1, with 9 bases lining up with TRBD1. The CDR3 runs 15 residues. Germline V gene lookup returns CDR1 SGHTA and CDR2 FQGNSA. V shed 5 bases, J shed 5 bases, and the junction held 9 bases outside the gene matches. CDR3 sequence reads: CASSRRDRDETEAFF. In nucleotides, the CDR3 is TGTGCCAGCAGCCGCCGGGACAGGGATGAGACTGAAGCTTTCTTT.

The rearrangement joins TRBV14 to TRBJ1-2, with D uncertain. The germline gives CDR1 SGHDN, CDR2 FVKESK. The germline V and J ends were trimmed by 4 bases and 6 bases, with 9 bases remaining between them. The CDR3 consists of 12 residues. This chain's CDR3 is CASSPVRDGYTF. DNA for the CDR3: TGTGCCAGCAGCCCGGTCCGTGATGGCTACACCTTC.

The V call is TRBV28, the J call TRBJ1-5; no clear D. This CDR3 contains 14 residues. V lost 2 bases and J 3 bases, leaving 8 bases between the germline ends. CDR1 MDHEN and CDR2 SYDVKM come from the germline V gene. The CDR3 DNA is TGTGCCAGCAGTTTAATAACAGCCAATCAGCCCCAGCATTTT. It encodes CASSLITANQPQHF. Looking up the rest from reference TRBV28 and TRBJ1-5 gives the full variable domain: DVKVTQSSRYLVKRTGEKVFLECVQDMDHENMFWYRQDPGLGLRLIYFSYDVKMKEKGDIPEGYSVSREKKERFSLILESASTNQTSMYLCASSLITANQPQHFGDGTRLSIL.

The chain couples TRBV28 to TRBJ1-1, with D perhaps TRBD1 (6 bases). The CDR3 contains 11 residues. In germline, CDR1 is MDHEN, CDR2 SYDVKM. Trimming took 6 bases from V and 7 from J, leaving 9 bases between them. In DNA form, the CDR3 reads TGTGCCAGCAGGGGGACATTTGAAGCTTTCTTT. Translation: CASRGTFEAFF.

The V gene is TRBV5-1, the J gene TRBJ2-3; 13 nucleotides align to TRBD2. The CDR3 runs to 16 residues. After removal of 5 bases from V and 1 base from J, the junction contained 4 bases not matched to a gene. From germline, CDR1 is SGHRS and CDR2 YFSETQ. This chain's CDR3 is CASRPGTSGGTDTQYF. CDR3 sequence (DNA): TGCGCCAGCAGACCCGGGACTAGCGGGGGCACAGATACGCAGTATTTT.

V is TRBV7-8 and J is TRBJ2-7; no reliable D call. The V gene lost 4 bases and the J gene lost 2 bases, with 15 bases spanning the gap. This CDR3 is built from 15 residues. CDR1 SGHVS and CDR2 FQNEAQ come from the germline V gene. The CDR3 DNA sequence: TGTGCCAGCAGCTCAACCCCAGGTACGCCCTACGAGCAGTACTTC. It yields the protein CASSSTPGTPYEQYF. Full variable domain (rest looked up from reference TRBV7-8 and TRBJ2-7): GAGVSQSPRYKVAKRGQDVALRCDPISGHVSLFWYQQALGQGPEFLTYFQNEAQLDKSGLPSDRFFAERPEGSVSTLKIQRTQQEDSAVYLCASSSTPGTPYEQYFGPGTRLTVT.